Presented here are 18 T cell receptor beta chains from one specimen sequenced in a study of beta chain features in type 1 diabetes. General study points: Shortening that was moderate but significant affected the TCRB CDR3s of Type 1 diabetes patients in all four CD4+ subsets.

All of the isolated RNA was reverse transcribed, so expressed TCRB transcripts were sequenced. Measured with immunoSEQ multiplex PCR; TCRdb has only the in-frame clones, and not every one. The sample holds about 640,000 clones, about an eighth seen once. The antigens for these receptors are not known. The specimen was naive CD4+ T cells from blood. The receptors shown here come from a man younger than 40 with type 1 diabetes.

This chain joins TRBV29-1 and TRBJ1-2, with unresolved D. The V end lost 6 bases, the J end lost 0 bases, and 8 bases lay between the germline ends. Germline CDR1 SQVTM, CDR2 ANQGSEA. This CDR3 region has 12 residues. The CDR3 DNA reads TGCAGCGTCTCCGTGTCTAACTATGGCTACACCTTC. Its translation is CSVSVSNYGYTF.

The rearrangement uses TRBV4-3 and TRBJ1-2; unclear D gene. The V gene's germline CDR1 is LGHNA and CDR2 YSLEER. The CDR3 is 13 amino acids. V lost 1 base to trimming and J lost 5 bases, with 8 bases between them. The CDR3 DNA reads as TGCGCCAGCAGCCAAGGGAGAAAATATGGCTACACCTTC. Residues: CASSQGRKYGYTF.

This clone was detected a few times. V is TRBV2 and J is TRBJ1-1, with TRBD1 matching 11 bases. This CDR3 is 16 amino acids long. The germline CDR1 and CDR2 sequences are SNHLY and FYNNEI. The V gene end was trimmed by 6 bases and the J gene end by 0 bases; junction bases not matched to a gene: 6. DNA of the CDR3: TGTGCCAGCAGGGGACAGGGGGTAGAGATGAACACTGAAGCTTTCTTT. Its protein is CASRGQGVEMNTEAFF.

The gene calls are TRBV4-3 and TRBJ1-1, with D perhaps TRBD1 (6 bases). CDR3 length: 14 residues. Deletions cut 1 base from V and 7 bases from J, with 13 bases between. Germline lookup yields CDR1 LGHNA and CDR2 YSLEER. The CDR3 region is CASSQVGQRNEAFF. The DNA for the CDR3 is TGCGCCAGCAGCCAAGTAGGACAGAGGAATGAAGCTTTCTTT.

The V and J genes are TRBV6-6 and TRBJ1-6; D ambiguous. Germline V gene lookup returns CDR1 MNHNY and CDR2 SVGAGI (reference sequence). The length of the CDR3 is 15 residues. V was pared by 2 bases and J by 5 bases, with 10 bases between. The CDR3 DNA reads as TGTGCCAGCAGTTACGGTCCAGAACATAATTCACCCCTCCACTTT. Translated: CASSYGPEHNSPLHF.

In this sample, this clone turned up a few times. This sequence joins TRBV7-6 and TRBJ2-3, with TRBD1 as a possible D gene (5 bases). Trimming removed 1 base from V and 6 bases from J, with 11 bases in between. CDR1 SGHVS and CDR2 FNYEAQ come from the germline V gene. The CDR3 extends over 14 amino acids. The CDR3 spells CASSLDRLLDTQYF. CDR3 sequence (DNA): TGTGCCAGCAGCTTAGACAGGCTTCTTGATACGCAGTATTTT.

In this sample, this clone turned up a few times. The chain carries TRBV5-4 and TRBJ2-5, with TRBD2 matching 12 bases. J lost 6 bases, V lost 0 bases, and 6 bases had no gene match. This CDR3 contains 16 residues. CDR1 and CDR2 (germline): SGHNT, YYREEE (reference sequence). The CDR3 region has the DNA TGTGCCAGCAGCTTGGGGACTAGCGGGGAGTGGAAGACCCAGTACTTC. This encodes CASSLGTSGEWKTQYF.

This clone was seen a few times. The V gene is TRBV11-2, the J gene TRBJ2-7; the match to TRBD1 covers 7 bases. The junction had 13 bases not matched to a gene; V was cut back by 8 bases and J by 9 bases. This CDR3 spans 13 amino acids. CDR1 and CDR2 (germline): SGHAT, FQNNGV. CDR3 DNA: TGTGCCAGCGCAGGACAGGTTGAAGTCGGGCAGTACTTC. Its protein is CASAGQVEVGQYF. The full variable domain, completed using reference TRBV11-2 and TRBJ2-7, is EAGVAQSPRYKIIEKRQSVAFWCNPISGHATLYWYQQILGQGPKLLIQFQNNGVVDDSQLPKDRFSAERLKGVDSTLKIQPAKLEDSAVYLCASAGQVEVGQYFGPGTRLTVT.

With regard to this clone: Other DNA sequences in the sample encode the same CDR3. J is TRBJ2-2 and V is TRBV9; maybe TRBD2 (6 bases). The length of the CDR3 is 15 residues. Germline assignment: CDR1 SGDLS and CDR2 YYNGEE. Trimming took 0 bases from V and 0 from J, leaving 6 bases between them. The CDR3 sequence is CASSVAGANTGELFF. The CDR3, as DNA: TGTGCCAGCAGCGTAGCGGGGGCGAACACCGGGGAGCTGTTTTTT.

This clone was counted only a few times. The V call is TRBV14, the J call TRBJ2-1; 12 nucleotides agree with TRBD2. Germline-derived CDR1 and CDR2 are SGHDN and FVKESK. V lost 0 bases, J lost 12 bases, and 9 bases stayed unmatched. The CDR3 length is 16 residues. The CDR3 protein is CASSQESGLAGSVQFF. The CDR3, as DNA: TGTGCCAGCAGCCAAGAATCAGGACTAGCGGGGAGCGTGCAGTTCTTC.

This clone has just one count. The chain is built from TRBV5-6 and TRBJ2-7; 7 bases match TRBD1. The CDR3 has 14 amino acids. J lost 1 base, V lost 4 bases, and 5 bases had no gene match. The germline V gene has CDR1 SGHDT and CDR2 YYEEEE. As DNA, the CDR3 is TGTGCCAGCAGCGGTGACAGGGATTCCTACGAGCAGTACTTC. It yields the protein CASSGDRDSYEQYF.

The chain employs TRBV5-6 and TRBJ2-7; D is unclear. With 0 bases removed from V and 2 bases from J, the gap between germline ends came to 12 bases. CDR1 and CDR2 (germline): SGHDT, YYEEEE. The CDR3 consists of 15 residues. The CDR3 DNA is TGTGCCAGCAGCTTGGTTGCGACCGGTGCCTACGAGCAGTACTTC. The encoded protein is CASSLVATGAYEQYF.

This clone was observed a few times. The rearrangement links TRBV18 to TRBJ2-1, with D possibly TRBD1 on 6 matching bases. The germline gives CDR1 KGHSH, CDR2 LQKENI. V lost 7 bases and J 5 bases, leaving 12 bases between the germline ends. CDR3 length equals 13 residues. CDR3 DNA sequence: TGTGCCAGCTGGGGGCAGGGGCACAATGAGCAGTTCTTC. It specifies CASWGQGHNEQFF.

The sample holds a few counts of this clone. The chain employs TRBV15 and TRBJ2-3, with 9 bases that match TRBD2. The CDR3 has 19 residues. The germline CDR1 and CDR2 sequences are LNHNV and YYDKDF (reference sequence). The trim removed 0 bases at V and 6 bases at J, leaving 16 bases unmatched. The CDR3 loop is CATSRDRAVVAGVSDTQYF. CDR3 coding DNA: TGTGCCACCAGCAGAGATCGAGCGGTGGTAGCGGGGGTTTCGGATACGCAGTATTTT.

This clone was counted between two and nine times. The rearrangement links TRBV18 to TRBJ2-6; no clear D gene. The CDR3 consists of 15 residues. CDR1 is KGHSH, CDR2 LQKENI, per germline. The ends were cut back, 3 bases at V and 3 bases at J, with 9 bases in the middle. The CDR3 nucleotides are TGTGCCAGCTCACCGGAGACGCTTGGGGCCAACGTCCTGACTTTC. Translated, it gives CASSPETLGANVLTF.

The rearrangement joins TRBV4-2 to TRBJ1-4, with TRBD1 identical over 7 bases. The CDR3 covers 16 residues. V was pared by 5 bases and J by 3 bases, with 9 bases of the junction left unmatched. CDR1 is LGHNA and CDR2 is YNFKEQ in the germline V gene. The CDR3 nucleotides are TGTGCCAGCAGCGGGAGGGGGCAGGAAGCTAATGAAAAACTGTTTTTT. Translated: CASSGRGQEANEKLFF.

The rearrangement links TRBV28 to TRBJ2-1; no reliable D call. V was pared by 8 bases and J by 8 bases, with 10 bases between. This CDR3 spans 11 amino acids. Germline V CDR1 and CDR2: MDHEN, SYDVKM. As DNA, the CDR3 is TGTGCCAGCTCGGGCCTAGATGAGCAGTTCTTC. Translated: CASSGLDEQFF.

The V call is TRBV9, the J call TRBJ2-3, with D unresolved. CDR3 length: 14 amino acids. Trimming left V 7 bases short and J 0 bases short, with 12 bases between. Germline assignment: CDR1 SGDLS and CDR2 YYNGEE. Here the CDR3 reads CASGTITSTDTQYF. The CDR3 DNA reads as TGTGCCAGCGGAACTATTACTAGCACAGATACGCAGTATTTT.